These T cell receptor beta chains were read from a single sample in a study of CD8+CD57+ T cells in acquired aplastic anemia. TCRdb analysed the reads with MiXCR anew, one entry per CDR3 protein. This table has 150,000 to 200,000 distinct CDR3 sequences, approximately 48% appearing once. Source material: sorted CD4+, CD8+, or CD8+CD57+ T cells (not recorded which) from PBMCs. These TCRs come from a human donor with aplastic anemia. CDR3s include the opening cysteine and the closing phenylalanine or tryptophan. The D gene is left open where the match is weak. Clone size is given for some rows only: seen once, a few or many times, or a class if the clone is expanded.

size,J,V,D,DNA,CDR3
-,TRBJ2-3,TRBV29-1,-,TGCAGCGTTGCACGTGGGGGGGGCTTCGCAGATACGCAGTATTTT,CSVARGGGFADTQYF
few,TRBJ1-4,TRBV27,TRBD1,TGTGCCAGCAGGAACCTGGACAGGGACAGTGAAAAACTGTTTTTT,CASRNLDRDSEKLFF
-,TRBJ2-1,TRBV5-1,-,TGCGCCAGCAGCGCACGGAACAGTATGGAGCCCTACAATGAGCAGTTCTTC,CASSARNSMEPYNEQFF
once,TRBJ1-5,TRBV10-2,-,TGCGCCAGCCAGGGACCGCTCCCGCCCCAGCATTTT,CASQGPLPPQHF
-,TRBJ2-7,TRBV7-2,-,TGTGCCAGCAGCTGGCCAGATTACGAGCAGTACTTC,CASSWPDYEQYF
-,TRBJ2-5,TRBV7-2,-,TGTGCCAGCAGCTTTAGGGAGGCCCAGTACTTC,CASSFREAQYF
many,TRBJ1-2,TRBV9,-,TGTGCCAGCAGCCCCGACGTTGAAGGCTACACCTTC,CASSPDVEGYTF
-,TRBJ2-3,TRBV5-1,-,TGCGCCAGCAGCTTGGAGGGGTCCACTAGCACAGATACGCAGTATTTT,CASSLEGSTSTDTQYF
many,TRBJ2-1,TRBV14,TRBD2,TGTGCCAGCACCGATAGCGGGGGGGCAGGGAATGAGCAGTTCTTC,CASTDSGGAGNEQFF
-,TRBJ1-2,TRBV7-9,-,TGTGCCAGCAGCTTATCCGTTGACGGCTACACCTTC,CASSLSVDGYTF
once,TRBJ2-2,TRBV24-1,-,TGTGCCACCAGGCAGGACGGCACCGGGGAGCTGTTTTTT,CATRQDGTGELFF
-,TRBJ1-6,TRBV10-3,TRBD1,TGTGCCATCAATAGGGACAGGGGGATTAATTCACCCCTCCACTTT,CAINRDRGINSPLHF
many,TRBJ2-5,TRBV30,TRBD1,TGTGCCTGGAAGTGGACAGGCGGAGAGACCCAGTACTTC,CAWKWTGGETQYF
many,TRBJ1-5,TRBV20-1,TRBD1,TGCAGTGCCCTGACAGGGGGCGGATATCAGCCCCAGCATTTT,CSALTGGGYQPQHF
many,TRBJ1-2,TRBV7-3,-,TGTGCCAGCAGCTTAACGGGTTTTAGAGGCTATGGCTACACCTTC,CASSLTGFRGYGYTF
many,TRBJ2-5,TRBV4-1,-,TGCGCCAGCAGCCAAGATCCGGTCAGGATAGAGACCCAGTACTTC,CASSQDPVRIETQYF
many,TRBJ2-1,TRBV20-1,-,TGCAGTGCTAGAAGAGATGAGCAGTTCTTC,CSARRDEQFF
many,TRBJ2-7,TRBV5-1,-,TGCGCCAGCAGCTTTGAAGGGGTTAACGAGCAGTACTTC,CASSFEGVNEQYF
-,TRBJ2-1,TRBV10-1,-,TGCGCCACCCGGACTCCCTTTGTTGAGCAGTTCTTC,CATRTPFVEQFF
many,TRBJ2-3,TRBV5-1,-,TGCGCCAGCAGCCCGTCTCTCAGGGCTGGCACAGATACGCAGTATTTT,CASSPSLRAGTDTQYF
many,TRBJ1-4,TRBV20-1,TRBD1,TGCAGTGCTAGCCCCCCAGGGACAGGTAATGGGTTTTTT,CSASPPGTGNGFF
-,TRBJ2-7,TRBV5-4,-,TGTGCCAGCAGCTTAGGGGGGGGGGGTGGATACGAGCAGTACTTC,CASSLGGGGGYEQYF
-,TRBJ2-7,TRBV20-1,TRBD2,TGCAGTGCTGCGACTAGCGGGACCTACGAGCAGTACTTC,CSAATSGTYEQYF
-,TRBJ1-2,TRBV18,-,TGTGCCAGCTCACCGCTATTCGACACCGAACTAAGGGGCTACACCTTC,CASSPLFDTELRGYTF
once,TRBJ1-2,TRBV25-1,-,TGTGCCAGCAGTGAAGCGGTTTTCACTAGGGGCTACACCTTC,CASSEAVFTRGYTF
-,TRBJ1-1,TRBV10-3,-,TGTGCCATCAGTGCTAGGGGGTCTGACACTGAAGCTTTCTTT,CAISARGSDTEAFF
few,TRBJ1-2,TRBV15,TRBD1,TGTGCCACCACCGACACAGGGGGAGTTATTGGCTACACCTTC,CATTDTGGVIGYTF
-,TRBJ2-5,TRBV5-6,-,TGTGCCAGCAGCTTGGCAACAGTAAAAGGGACCCAGTACTTC,CASSLATVKGTQYF